This TCR beta chain was found in a study of shared clonotypes between healthy human individuals. There are many counts of this clone. Its specificity is unknown. The germline V gene has CDR1 SGHTA and CDR2 FQGNSA. CDR3 length: 17 residues. With 2 bases clipped from V and 3 bases from J, the junction kept 10 bases outside the gene matches. Study-wide points: Tissues were not sampled, only blood, and their repertoires likely differ.

Partitioning of CD4+ cells yielded a CD45RA+ naive subset and a CD45RA-negative memory subset. This table comes from immunoSEQ multiplex PCR, and its TCRdb copy is limited to in-frame clones, with some not included. In the table there are around 700,000 clones, around three quarters of which are singletons. The TCR was taken from a woman aged 25-40 years in good health. The chain is built from TRBV7-2 and TRBJ2-7; 10 nucleotides agree with TRBD2. The sample comprised memory CD4+ T cells sorted from blood. Subset noted: CD45RA-negative fraction. CDR3: CASSLKLRASGSYEQYF. CDR3 in DNA: TGTGCCAGCAGCTTAAAACTGAGGGCTAGCGGGAGCTACGAGCAGTACTTC.